Each of the 2 T cell receptor beta chains below was sequenced from the same sample in a study of blood T cells in healthy people across ages. Together with a sample-barcoded 5' primer, a J-beta primer mix was included in a second PCR lasting roughly 6 to 12 cycles. A single record per CDR3 protein comes from TCRdb applying MiXCR to the 5' RACE reads. The sample records over a million distinct CDR3 sequences, around 59% being singletons. The sample comprised blood. The receptor set was obtained from a man between 18 and 29 years old in good health.

The chain couples TRBV2 to TRBJ2-5; TRBD2 matches 9 bases. The J call may be mistaken, given a closer DNA end match to TRBJ2-7. The germline V gene encodes CDR1 SNHLY and CDR2 FYNNEI. The CDR3 loop spans 15 amino acids. CDR3 sequence (DNA): TGTGCCAGCAGTGACGTGCTAGCGGGACCGTACGAGCAGTACTTC. The encoded protein is CASSDVLAGPYEQYF.

This clonotype showed up just a few times. The CDR3 reads CASSLVQEETQYF. The CDR3 DNA reads as TGTGCCAGCAGTTTGGTCCAGGAAGAGACCCAGTACTTC. This chain links TRBV28 with TRBJ2-5; D remains unclear. Germline V lookup: CDR1 MDHEN, CDR2 SYDVKM. Trimming took 3 bases from V and 3 from J, leaving 8 bases between them. The CDR3 is 13 amino acids.